A selection of T cell receptor beta chains follows, all from one sample in a study of T cells in Graves' hyperthyroidism and ophthalmopathy. TCRdb independently ran MiXCR on the multiplex PCR reads; one entry per CDR3 protein. The sample includes hundreds of thousands of distinct CDR3 sequences, 14% to 15% of them seen just once. The material sequenced was blood. The receptors originated from a woman in her 30s with Graves' hyperthyroidism. The CDR3 runs from the conserved cysteine through the conserved F or W. The D gene is left open where the match is weak. Expanded clones get a size class; other rows say once, few or many, or leave the size out.

TRBJ2-6	NA	NA	TRBV4-2	CASSHVSVSGANVLTF	TGTGCCAGCAGCCACGTTTCAGTCTCTGGGGCCAACGTCCTGACTTTC
TRBJ2-7	TRBD2	many	TRBV2	CASSELTSGRAREQYF	TGTGCCAGCAGTGAGCTTACTAGCGGGAGGGCGAGGGAGCAGTACTTC
TRBJ2-1	NA	NA	TRBV20-1	CSASSGTSYNEQFF	TGCAGTGCTAGTTCGGGTACCTCCTACAATGAGCAGTTCTTC
TRBJ2-7	NA	NA	TRBV20-1	CSARMGSYEQYF	TGCAGTGCTAGGATGGGGAGTTACGAGCAGTACTTC
TRBJ2-1	TRBD2	many	TRBV28	CASSALLAGSYNEQFF	TGTGCCAGCAGTGCTTTACTAGCGGGCTCCTACAATGAGCAGTTCTTC
TRBJ2-7	NA	many	TRBV30	CAFLQLTSHPEQYF	TGTGCTTTCCTCCAATTGACGTCACACCCTGAGCAGTACTTC
TRBJ2-5	NA	few	TRBV15	CATSRDTLEETQYF	TGTGCCACCAGCAGGGACACTCTCGAAGAGACCCAGTACTTC
TRBJ2-1	NA	many	TRBV7-8	CASKPVKGAYNEQFF	TGTGCCAGCAAACCCGTAAAGGGGGCCTACAATGAGCAGTTCTTC
TRBJ1-5	NA	many	TRBV12-3/TRBV12-4	CASSTYNQPQHF	TGTGCCAGCAGTACGTACAATCAGCCCCAGCATTTT
TRBJ1-1	NA	many	TRBV11-2	CASSLAGSVNTEAFF	TGTGCCAGCAGCTTAGCAGGGTCGGTGAACACTGAAGCTTTCTTT
TRBJ2-3	NA	many	TRBV11-2	CASSLDVAGATDTQYF	TGTGCCAGCAGCTTAGATGTGGCGGGGGCCACAGATACGCAGTATTTT
TRBJ2-4	NA	many	TRBV20-1	CSASSGIVAKNIQYF	TGCAGTGCTAGTTCCGGGATTGTGGCCAAAAACATTCAGTACTTC
TRBJ1-5	NA	many	TRBV18	CASSVEGDQPQHF	TGTGCCAGCTCAGTAGAGGGCGATCAGCCCCAGCATTTT
TRBJ1-2	NA	NA	TRBV7-9	CASSPTVDYYGYTF	TGTGCCAGCAGCCCCACAGTAGACTACTATGGCTACACCTTC
TRBJ2-5	NA	many	TRBV2	CASSYNERPPQETQYF	TGTGCCAGCAGTTATAACGAGCGGCCGCCTCAAGAGACCCAGTACTTC
TRBJ1-2	NA	many	TRBV11-2	CASSQGADLNYGYTF	TGTGCCAGCAGCCAAGGAGCAGACTTGAACTATGGCTACACCTTC
TRBJ1-5	TRBD1	many	TRBV28	CASSLSGGSNQPQHF	TGTGCCAGCAGTTTATCAGGGGGCTCCAATCAGCCCCAGCATTTT
TRBJ1-1	TRBD1	few	TRBV20-1	CSALSTGGRTEAFF	TGCAGTGCTCTATCGACAGGGGGCCGAACTGAAGCTTTCTTT
TRBJ2-1	NA	many	TRBV11-2	CASSFYPGSSYNEQFF	TGTGCCAGCAGCTTTTACCCCGGAAGCTCCTACAATGAGCAGTTCTTC
TRBJ2-1	NA	few	TRBV14	CASSRWVKEVDEQFF	TGTGCCAGCAGCCGGTGGGTCAAGGAAGTGGATGAGCAGTTCTTC
TRBJ1-6	TRBD1	NA	TRBV3-1	CASSRTGESYNSPLHF	TGTGCCAGCAGCCGGACAGGGGAATCCTATAATTCACCCCTCCACTTT
TRBJ2-1	TRBD2	many	TRBV7-6	CASSLGLAGGHTDEQFF	TGTGCCAGCAGCCTAGGGCTAGCGGGAGGCCATACGGACGAGCAGTTCTTC
TRBJ2-4	TRBD1	few	TRBV18	CASSLTSGTEAKNIQYF	TGTGCCAGCTCACTTACCTCCGGGACAGAAGCCAAAAACATTCAGTACTTC
TRBJ2-7	NA	few	TRBV18	CASSPIRYEGEQYF	TGTGCCAGCTCACCGATCAGGTACGAAGGCGAGCAGTACTTC
TRBJ2-5	NA	few	TRBV6-6	CASSYSSQGLGETQYF	TGTGCCAGCAGTTACTCGAGTCAGGGGTTAGGAGAGACCCAGTACTTC